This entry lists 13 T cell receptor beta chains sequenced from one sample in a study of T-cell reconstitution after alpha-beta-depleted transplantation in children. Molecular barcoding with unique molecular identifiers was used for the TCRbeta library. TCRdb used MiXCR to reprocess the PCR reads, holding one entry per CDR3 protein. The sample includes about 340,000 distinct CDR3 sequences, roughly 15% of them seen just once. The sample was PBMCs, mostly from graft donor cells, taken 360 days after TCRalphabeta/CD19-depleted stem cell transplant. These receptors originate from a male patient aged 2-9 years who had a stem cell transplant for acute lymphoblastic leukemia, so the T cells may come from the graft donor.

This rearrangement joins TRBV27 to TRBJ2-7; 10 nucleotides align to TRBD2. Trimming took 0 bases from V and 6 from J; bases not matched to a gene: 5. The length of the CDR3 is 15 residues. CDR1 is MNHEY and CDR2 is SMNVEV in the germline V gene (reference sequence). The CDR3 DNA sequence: TGTGCCAGCAGTTTATCGACTAGCGGGCGGGGCGAGCAGTACTTC. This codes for CASSLSTSGRGEQYF.

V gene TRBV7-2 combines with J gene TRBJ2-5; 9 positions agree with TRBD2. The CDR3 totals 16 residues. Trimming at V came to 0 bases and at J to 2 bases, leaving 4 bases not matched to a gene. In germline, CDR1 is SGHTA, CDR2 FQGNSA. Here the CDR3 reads CASSLARLAGQETQYF. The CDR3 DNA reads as TGTGCCAGCAGCTTAGCCCGCCTAGCGGGGCAAGAGACCCAGTACTTC.

CDR3 nucleotides: TGTGCCAGCAGCTTTTCGAGGAGGTGGGCAGATCCTCCCTATGGCTACACCTTC. Translation gives CASSFSRRWADPPYGYTF. This sequence joins TRBV11-1 and TRBJ1-2, with unresolved D. Per germline, CDR1 SGHAT and CDR2 FQDESV (reference sequence). CDR3 length equals 18 residues. V dropped 3 bases and J dropped 4 bases, with 24 bases sitting between them.

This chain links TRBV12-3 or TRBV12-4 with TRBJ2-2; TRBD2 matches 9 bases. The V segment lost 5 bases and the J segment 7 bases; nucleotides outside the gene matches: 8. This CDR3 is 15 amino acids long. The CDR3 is CASSGLAGRVGELFF. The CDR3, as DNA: TGTGCCAGCAGTGGTCTAGCGGGGAGGGTCGGGGAGCTGTTTTTT.

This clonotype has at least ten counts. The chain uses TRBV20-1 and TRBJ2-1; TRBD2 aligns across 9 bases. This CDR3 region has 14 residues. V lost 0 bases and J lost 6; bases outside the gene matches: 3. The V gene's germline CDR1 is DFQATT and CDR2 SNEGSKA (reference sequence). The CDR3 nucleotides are TGCAGTGCTAGAGATGCGGGAGGGGTCAATGAGCAGTTCTTC. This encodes CSARDAGGVNEQFF.

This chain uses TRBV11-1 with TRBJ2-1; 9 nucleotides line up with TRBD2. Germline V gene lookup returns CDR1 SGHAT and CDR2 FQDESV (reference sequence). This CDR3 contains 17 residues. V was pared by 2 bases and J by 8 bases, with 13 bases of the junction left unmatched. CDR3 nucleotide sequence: TGTGCCAGCAGCTTAAGGGGAGTAGCGGGAGTTAAGCATGAGCAGTTCTTC. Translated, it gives CASSLRGVAGVKHEQFF. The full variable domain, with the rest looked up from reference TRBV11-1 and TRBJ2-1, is EAEVAQSPRYKITEKSQAVAFWCDPISGHATLYWYRQILGQGPELLVQFQDESVVDDSQLPKDRFSAERLKGVDSTLKIQPAELGDSAMYLCASSLRGVAGVKHEQFFGPGTRLTVL.

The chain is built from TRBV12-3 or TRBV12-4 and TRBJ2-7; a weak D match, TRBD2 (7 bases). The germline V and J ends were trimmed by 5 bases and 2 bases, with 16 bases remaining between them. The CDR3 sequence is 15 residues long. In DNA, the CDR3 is TGTGCCAGCAGTGCAAGGGGGGCGGGAGCCTACGAGCAGTACTTC. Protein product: CASSARGAGAYEQYF.

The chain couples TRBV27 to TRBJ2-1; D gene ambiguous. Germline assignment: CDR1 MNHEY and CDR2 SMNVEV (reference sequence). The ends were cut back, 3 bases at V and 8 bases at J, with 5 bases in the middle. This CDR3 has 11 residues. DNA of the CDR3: TGTGCCAGCAGTTTTGGACATGAGCAGTTCTTC. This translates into CASSFGHEQFF.

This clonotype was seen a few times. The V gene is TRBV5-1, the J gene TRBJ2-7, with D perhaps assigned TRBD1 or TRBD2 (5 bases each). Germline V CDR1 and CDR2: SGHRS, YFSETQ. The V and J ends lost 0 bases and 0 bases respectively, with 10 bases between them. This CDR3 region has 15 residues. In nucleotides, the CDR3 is TGCGCCAGCAGCTTGGGAGGGGTCCGCTCCTACGAGCAGTACTTC. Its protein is CASSLGGVRSYEQYF.

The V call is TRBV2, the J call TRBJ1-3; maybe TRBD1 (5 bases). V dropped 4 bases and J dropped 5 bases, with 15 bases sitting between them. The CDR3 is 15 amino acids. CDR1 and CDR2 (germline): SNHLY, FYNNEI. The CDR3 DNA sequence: TGTGCCAGCAGTGGATCGGGGACCTGGAGAAACACCATATATTTT. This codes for CASSGSGTWRNTIYF.

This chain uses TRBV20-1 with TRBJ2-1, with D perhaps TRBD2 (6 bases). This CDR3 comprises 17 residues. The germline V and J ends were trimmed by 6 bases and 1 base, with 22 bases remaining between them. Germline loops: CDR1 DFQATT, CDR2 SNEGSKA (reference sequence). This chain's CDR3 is CSAMGGIGLRSYNEQFF. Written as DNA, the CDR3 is TGCAGTGCCATGGGCGGGATAGGTTTGAGGTCCTACAATGAGCAGTTCTTC.

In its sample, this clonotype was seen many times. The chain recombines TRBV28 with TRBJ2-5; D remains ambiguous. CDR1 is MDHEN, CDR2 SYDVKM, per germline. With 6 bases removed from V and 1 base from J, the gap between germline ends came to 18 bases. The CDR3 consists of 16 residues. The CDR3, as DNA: TGTGCCAGCAGGCGGAGTCCGGTTCTATTCCAAGAGACCCAGTACTTC. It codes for CASRRSPVLFQETQYF.

CDR3 sequence reads: CATNVGTSPANEQFF. The CDR3 DNA sequence: TGTGCCACCAACGTGGGGACTAGCCCCGCTAATGAGCAGTTCTTC. V is TRBV15 and J is TRBJ2-1, with 9 bases matching TRBD2. After removal of 7 bases from V and 7 bases from J, the junction contained 11 bases not matched to a gene. This CDR3 has 15 residues. The germline CDR1 and CDR2 sequences are LNHNV and YYDKDF (reference sequence).